The 20 T cell receptor beta chains below were found in one sample sequenced in a study of blood T cell repertoires in COVID-19. The assay was immunoSEQ multiplex PCR, and TCRdb's table has in-frame clones only and misses some. The table lists tens of thousands of clones, approximately 84% of them singletons. Specimen: peripheral blood. The receptors were gathered from a human donor with active COVID-19. The donor label of this sample is uncertain.

The chain is built from TRBV10-3 and TRBJ2-7, with D tentatively TRBD2 (5 bases). Trimming removed 1 base from V and 4 bases from J, with 8 bases in between. The CDR3 totals 13 residues. Germline CDR1 and CDR2: ENHRY and SYGVKD. The DNA for the CDR3 is TGTGCCATCAGTGAGTACGGGGATTACGAGCAGTACTTC. Translation gives CAISEYGDYEQYF.

The chain has TRBV7-8 and TRBJ1-5; D not resolved. This CDR3 comprises 14 residues. Germline CDR1 is SGHVS and CDR2 is FQNEAQ. V gave up 8 bases and J gave up 0 bases, with 11 bases separating them. In DNA, the CDR3 is TGTGCCAGCGATGCGACTTATAGCAATCAGCCCCAGCATTTT. Residues: CASDATYSNQPQHF.

The table lists this clone with many counts. The same CDR3 is also encoded by other DNA sequences in this sample. CDR3 sequence (DNA): TGTGCCAGCAGCCAAGCGGTGACGGGGGGAATTTACAATGAGCAGTTCTTC. It codes for CASSQAVTGGIYNEQFF. The V call is TRBV3-1 (or the pseudogene TRBV3-2), the J call TRBJ2-1; 7 bases agree with TRBD2. Trimming removed 1 base from V and 4 bases from J; junction bases left unmatched: 10. Germline V CDR1 and CDR2: LGHDT, YNNKEL (reference sequence). There are 17 residues in the CDR3.

This sequence joins TRBV4-2 and TRBJ2-7; the match to TRBD2 covers 11 bases. Germline lookup yields CDR1 LGHNA and CDR2 YNFKEQ. The junction had 13 bases not matched to a gene; V was cut back by 1 base and J by 2 bases. This CDR3 region has 19 residues. Here the CDR3 DNA reads TGTGCCAGCAGCCAAGCCCTGGTAGGCCCTAGCGGGGGGACCTACGAGCAGTACTTC. Its protein product is CASSQALVGPSGGTYEQYF.

The chain joins TRBV12-5 to TRBJ2-2; TRBD1 aligns across 9 bases. This CDR3 region has 16 residues. The junction had 8 bases not matched to a gene; V was cut back by 5 bases and J by 4 bases. The germline CDR1 and CDR2 sequences are LGHNT and FRNRAP. The CDR3 spells CASGANGQGTTGELFF. The CDR3, as DNA: TGTGCTAGTGGTGCGAACGGACAGGGGACCACCGGGGAGCTGTTTTTT.

Only one count was recorded for this clone. The chain recombines TRBV2 with TRBJ1-1, with D possibly TRBD1 on 6 matching bases. Germline CDR1 and CDR2: SNHLY and FYNNEI. The CDR3 length is 18 residues. The germline V and J ends were trimmed by 6 bases and 0 bases, with 23 bases remaining between them. As DNA, the CDR3 is TGTGCCAGCAGAGCCGGACAGTTGGGGGTCGACATGAACACTGAAGCTTTCTTT. Translating gives CASRAGQLGVDMNTEAFF.

This clone was counted once. The J gene is TRBJ2-2, the V gene TRBV19, with 10 bases fitting TRBD1. Trimming took 3 bases from V and 0 from J; bases not matched to a gene: 4. From germline, CDR1 is LNHDA and CDR2 SQIVND (reference sequence). The CDR3 is made up of 17 amino acids. The CDR3 reads CASSIAGTGANTGELFF. The CDR3 region has the DNA TGTGCCAGTAGTATTGCGGGGACAGGGGCGAACACCGGGGAGCTGTTTTTT. Filled out from reference TRBV19 and TRBJ2-2, the complete variable domain reads DGGITQSPKYLFRKEGQNVTLSCEQNLNHDAMYWYRQDPGQGLRLIYYSQIVNDFQKGDIAEGYSVSREKKESFPLTVTSAQKNPTAFYLCASSIAGTGANTGELFFGEGSRLTVL.

This clone has just one count. The V and J genes are TRBV9 and TRBJ1-1; D not resolved. Germline lookup yields CDR1 SGDLS and CDR2 YYNGEE. The CDR3 is made up of 14 amino acids. The V end was cut by 3 bases, the J end by 4 bases, with 13 bases between. In DNA, the CDR3 is TGTGCCAGCAGCGCCTCCTCCCCAGGCACTGAAGCTTTCTTT. Encoded protein: CASSASSPGTEAFF.

This chain links TRBV7-9 with TRBJ1-3; D possibly corresponds to TRBD1 (5 bases). Germline lookup yields CDR1 SEHNR and CDR2 FQNEAQ (reference sequence). The CDR3 loop spans 15 amino acids. V was trimmed by 3 bases and J by 2 bases, leaving 11 bases between them. CDR3 protein: CASSFIGVTGNTIYF. The CDR3 DNA is TGTGCCAGCAGCTTCATAGGGGTGACTGGAAACACCATATATTTT.

This chain joins TRBV15 and TRBJ2-7; perhaps TRBD2 as D (6 bases). The germline CDR1 and CDR2 sequences are LNHNV and YYDKDF (reference sequence). V gave up 1 base and J gave up 6 bases, with 16 bases separating them. There are 15 residues in the CDR3. CDR3 sequence: CATSRVTGVGGEQYF. CDR3 nucleotide sequence: TGTGCCACCAGCAGAGTCACGGGAGTCGGTGGCGAGCAGTACTTC.

The genes are TRBV15 and TRBJ1-5, with no clear D. Germline V gene lookup returns CDR1 LNHNV and CDR2 YYDKDF (reference sequence). Trimming cost V 1 base and J 3 bases, with 16 bases left between them. The length of the CDR3 is 17 residues. The CDR3 nucleotides are TGTGCCACCAGCAGAGGTTCCGAGATCTCTACCAATCAGCCCCAGCATTTT. Amino acid sequence: CATSRGSEISTNQPQHF.

The chain links TRBV7-9 to TRBJ1-1; TRBD1 is a possible D gene (6 bases). The CDR3 length is 15 residues. CDR1 and CDR2 from the germline V gene are SEHNR and FQNEAQ (reference sequence). Trimming removed 3 bases from V and 1 base from J, with 12 bases in between. The CDR3 sequence: CASSLAGQQNTEAFF. In DNA, the CDR3 is TGTGCCAGCAGCTTGGCCGGACAGCAGAACACTGAAGCTTTCTTT.

V usage is TRBV2 and J usage is TRBJ1-5; D unclear. V was shortened by 6 bases and J by 2 bases, with 8 bases between the two germline ends. CDR1 SNHLY and CDR2 FYNNEI come from the germline V gene. The CDR3 covers 13 residues. CDR3 sequence (DNA): TGTGCCAGCAGCATCTTAGGCAATCAGCCCCAGCATTTT. This sequence encodes CASSILGNQPQHF.

This sequence joins TRBV19 and TRBJ2-5; 8 bases map to TRBD2. Germline CDR1 and CDR2: LNHDA and SQIVND (reference sequence). The CDR3 spans 13 residues. Trimming cost V 11 bases and J 1 base; bases outside gene matches: 6. CDR3 bases: TGTGCCGTTCGGGGGGGCCCCCAAGAGACCCAGTACTTC. Encoded protein: CAVRGGPQETQYF.

The chain couples TRBV5-1 to TRBJ2-5; the match to TRBD1 covers 8 bases. CDR1 SGHRS and CDR2 YFSETQ come from the germline V gene. The V gene end was trimmed by 0 bases and the J gene end by 4 bases; junction bases not matched to a gene: 5. This CDR3 comprises 15 residues. The CDR3: CASSLEQGGRETQYF. CDR3 DNA sequence: TGCGCCAGCAGCTTGGAACAGGGGGGAAGAGAGACCCAGTACTTC.

The chain has TRBV7-9 and TRBJ2-7; TRBD1 agrees at 7 bases. Germline CDR1 is SEHNR and CDR2 is FQNEAQ (reference sequence). Trimming at V came to 5 bases and at J to 11 bases, leaving 15 bases not matched to a gene. This CDR3 contains 14 residues. The CDR3 reads CASSQFGTVRGKYF. CDR3 DNA sequence: TGTGCCAGCAGCCAATTCGGGACAGTTCGAGGGAAGTACTTC.

The V gene is TRBV11-2, the J gene TRBJ1-2; D gene uncertain. Trimming removed 3 bases at V and 8 bases at J, with 13 bases between. The germline V gene encodes CDR1 SGHAT and CDR2 FQNNGV. This CDR3 comprises 13 residues. CDR3 loop: CASSFAQDLGYTF. The CDR3 DNA is TGTGCCAGCAGCTTCGCCCAGGATTTGGGCTACACCTTC.

The V and J genes are TRBV9 and TRBJ1-6; TRBD1 is a possible D gene (6 bases). Germline assignment: CDR1 SGDLS and CDR2 YYNGEE. This CDR3 comprises 17 residues. Trimming took 0 bases from V and 4 from J, leaving 14 bases between them. The CDR3, as DNA: TGTGCCAGCAGCGTAGGATCTGGGGGCCGGTATAATTCACCCCTCCACTTT. It translates to CASSVGSGGRYNSPLHF.

This rearrangement joins TRBV6-6 to TRBJ1-5; D unresolved. The CDR3 covers 13 residues. Trimming took off 2 bases at V and 9 bases at J, with 11 bases between the two ends. Germline loops: CDR1 MNHNY, CDR2 SVGAGI (reference sequence). DNA for the CDR3: TGTGCCAGCAGTTACGAGGCCGCCAGGCCCCAGCATTTT. This translates into CASSYEAARPQHF.

This chain links TRBV24-1 with TRBJ2-3; 8 nucleotides line up with TRBD2. The ends lost 3 bases at V and 6 bases at J; junction bases unmatched: 13. Per the germline V gene, CDR1 is KGHDR and CDR2 is SFDVKD. The CDR3 is made up of 17 amino acids. The CDR3 loop reads CATSDPGGERVQDTQYF. For the CDR3, the DNA is TGTGCCACCAGTGATCCGGGGGGGGAGAGGGTACAGGATACGCAGTATTTT.